Listed here are 29 T cell receptor beta chains from one sample, sequenced in a study of CD8+CD57+ T cells in acquired aplastic anemia. TCR beta VDJ and CDR3 profiling used genomic DNA as template. TCRdb re-derived calls from the reads in MiXCR, one entry per CDR3 protein. In the table there are roughly 160,000 distinct CDR3 sequences, around 50% of which are singletons. The sequenced patients had an expansion of CD8+CD57+ cells seen by flow cytometry. Sequenced material: sorted CD4+, CD8+, or CD8+CD57+ T cells (not recorded which) from PBMCs. All receptors derive from a human donor with aplastic anemia.

Turning to this clonotype: It may be a read error: a sequence one base away is much more abundant. The conserved phenylalanine or tryptophan normally closing the CDR3 is absent here, so this likely arose from a read error. The rearrangement uses TRBV2 and TRBJ1-4, with D possibly matching TRBD1 (5 bases). V was trimmed by 6 bases and J by 8 bases, leaving 13 bases between them. The germline V gene encodes CDR1 SNHLY and CDR2 FYNNEI. The CDR3 spans 13 residues. As DNA, the CDR3 is TGTGCCAGCAGCACAGGACCCAGCGAAAAACTGTTTGTT. Its translation: CASSTGPSEKLFV.

This clonotype was seen at least ten times. This chain connects TRBV7-8 to TRBJ2-7; TRBD1 aligns across 8 bases. This CDR3 region has 14 residues. The junction had 6 bases not matched to a gene; V was cut back by 7 bases and J by 1 base. Germline lookup yields CDR1 SGHVS and CDR2 FQNEAQ. This CDR3 is CASTMGQESYEQYF. The CDR3 bases are TGTGCCAGCACAATGGGACAGGAATCCTACGAGCAGTACTTC.

V is TRBV11-1 and J is TRBJ2-7; D not resolved. The CDR3 is 18 amino acids. V lost 5 bases, J lost 2 bases, and 25 bases lay in between. Per germline, CDR1 SGHAT and CDR2 FQDESV (reference sequence). CDR3 in amino acids: CASSPREGRLKTAYEQYF. As DNA, the CDR3 is TGTGCCAGCAGCCCTAGGGAAGGTCGCCTTAAGACCGCCTACGAGCAGTACTTC.

V usage is TRBV11-1 and J usage is TRBJ2-3; 7 bases match TRBD1. Germline V gene sequence: CDR1 SGHAT, CDR2 FQDESV (reference sequence). This CDR3 contains 15 residues. Trimming cost V 5 bases and J 3 bases; bases outside gene matches: 8. CDR3 in amino acids: CASSLQTGMTDTQYF. The CDR3 DNA is TGTGCCAGCAGCCTACAGACAGGGATGACAGATACGCAGTATTTT.

The chain recombines TRBV19 with TRBJ2-1; D unclear. This CDR3 region has 14 residues. Germline V gene lookup returns CDR1 LNHDA and CDR2 SQIVND (reference sequence). With 3 bases removed from V and 16 bases from J, the gap between germline ends came to 22 bases. CDR3 loop: CASSILFGVGWHFF. CDR3 nucleotide sequence: TGTGCCAGTAGTATCCTTTTTGGGGTAGGGTGGCATTTCTTC.

The V call is TRBV20-1, the J call TRBJ1-1; TRBD1 aligns across 8 bases. The CDR3 loop spans 15 amino acids. Trimming at V came to 4 bases and at J to 3 bases, leaving 10 bases not matched to a gene. The germline gives CDR1 DFQATT, CDR2 SNEGSKA (reference sequence). The CDR3 loop is CSAITGGGGDTEAFF. As DNA, the CDR3 is TGCAGTGCTATAACAGGGGGAGGGGGAGACACTGAAGCTTTCTTT.

This clonotype was seen many times. The chain couples TRBV20-1 to TRBJ2-4, with no clear D. Looked up from germline, CDR1 is DFQATT and CDR2 is SNEGSKA (reference sequence). The CDR3 has 13 amino acids. V dropped 1 base and J dropped 6 bases, with 10 bases sitting between them. This CDR3 is CSARVLPINIQYF. CDR3 nucleotides: TGCAGTGCTAGAGTCCTGCCAATAAACATTCAGTACTTC.

This chain connects TRBV29-1 to TRBJ2-1; D is unclear. The CDR3 totals 11 residues. Per germline, CDR1 SQVTM and CDR2 ANQGSEA. CDR3: CSATIYNEQFF. The CDR3, as DNA: TGCAGTGCTACCATCTACAATGAGCAGTTCTTC.

This clonotype appeared many times. The J gene is TRBJ1-1, the V gene TRBV29-1; a possible D gene is TRBD1 (6 bases). V was cut by 4 bases and J by 1 base, with 10 bases left in between. The CDR3 sequence is 13 residues long. The germline V gene encodes CDR1 SQVTM and CDR2 ANQGSEA. CDR3 in amino acids: CSVALGANTEAFF. CDR3 DNA: TGCAGCGTTGCTTTGGGGGCGAACACTGAAGCTTTCTTT.

The chain combines TRBV20-1 with TRBJ1-1; D is uncertain. CDR3 length: 13 amino acids. V was trimmed by 8 bases and J by 1 base, leaving 14 bases between them. CDR1 is DFQATT and CDR2 is SNEGSKA in the germline V gene (reference sequence). DNA for the CDR3: TGCAGTCTGTATAACACACGGAACACTGAAGCTTTCTTT. Translation gives CSLYNTRNTEAFF.

The rearrangement links TRBV25-1 to TRBJ1-4; no definite D call. Germline V lookup: CDR1 MGHDK, CDR2 SYGVNS. Trimming took off 7 bases at V and 3 bases at J, with 12 bases between the two ends. CDR3 size: 14 residues. CDR3 coding DNA: TGTGCCAGCACCGATAGTGGTTCTAATGAAAAACTGTTTTTT. This gives the protein CASTDSGSNEKLFF.

This clonotype was picked up one time. This chain links TRBV19 with TRBJ1-5; D might be TRBD1 (6 bases). This CDR3 is built from 16 residues. CDR1 and CDR2 (germline): LNHDA, SQIVND (reference sequence). V gave up 5 bases and J gave up 2 bases, with 16 bases separating them. The CDR3: CASSSERTAGNQPQHF. DNA for the CDR3: TGTGCCAGTAGTTCCGAACGGACAGCGGGCAATCAGCCCCAGCATTTT.

The V gene is TRBV20-1, the J gene TRBJ2-1, with D hard to call. With 5 bases removed from V and 7 bases from J, the gap between germline ends came to 9 bases. This CDR3 region has 11 residues. Germline V gene lookup returns CDR1 DFQATT and CDR2 SNEGSKA (reference sequence). CDR3 protein: CSAPSGNEQFF. As DNA, the CDR3 is TGCAGTGCTCCCTCCGGGAATGAGCAGTTCTTC.

This clonotype was detected ten times or more. The CDR3 sequence is CASSLVPGGCQPQHF. CDR3 bases: TGTGCCAGCAGTTTAGTTCCAGGGGGCTGTCAGCCCCAGCATTTT. The chain has TRBV12-3 or TRBV12-4 and TRBJ1-5; 8 bases align to TRBD1. CDR3 length: 15 residues. Trimming cost V 1 base and J 6 bases; bases outside gene matches: 5.

V gene TRBV15 combines with J gene TRBJ2-1; 7 positions match TRBD2. This CDR3 region has 15 residues. Germline V CDR1 and CDR2: LNHNV, YYDKDF (reference sequence). V gave up 3 bases and J gave up 5 bases; unmatched junction bases: 7. The CDR3 DNA follows: TGTGCCACCAGCAGTAGCGGGTGGGATAACAATGAGCAGTTCTTC. This gives the protein CATSSSGWDNNEQFF.

This clonotype has a count of ten or more. This chain uses TRBV6-1 with TRBJ2-5; the match to TRBD2 covers 10 bases. Germline V gene lookup returns CDR1 MNHNS and CDR2 SASEGT. CDR3 length: 14 amino acids. J lost 2 bases, V lost 8 bases, and 5 bases had no gene match. The CDR3 nucleotides read TGTGCCAGCCGGGCTAGCGGGAGTCAAGAGACCCAGTACTTC. It translates to CASRASGSQETQYF.

This clonotype occurred many times. This chain connects TRBV5-1 to TRBJ2-1; 13 nucleotides agree with TRBD2. This CDR3 is 15 amino acids long. In germline, CDR1 is SGHRS, CDR2 YFSETQ. J gave up 9 bases and V 1 base, and 4 bases lay outside the gene matches. The CDR3 protein is CASSLITSGGGEQFF. The CDR3, as DNA: TGCGCCAGCAGCTTGATTACTAGCGGGGGGGGTGAGCAGTTCTTC.

The chain uses TRBV2 and TRBJ1-6; 10 positions agree with TRBD1. V shed 6 bases, J shed 10 bases, and the junction held 9 bases outside the gene matches. Germline V gene sequence: CDR1 SNHLY, CDR2 FYNNEI. The CDR3 runs 15 residues. DNA of the CDR3: TGTGCCAGCAGCATCGGACAGGGGGAAAGCTCACCCCTCCACTTT. This translates into CASSIGQGESSPLHF. Using reference TRBV2 and TRBJ1-6 for the parts outside the CDR3, the full variable domain is EPEVTQTPSHQVTQMGQEVILRCVPISNHLYFYWYRQILGQKVEFLVSFYNNEISEKSEIFDDQFSVERPDGSNFTLKIRSTKLEDSAMYFCASSIGQGESSPLHFGNGTRLTVT.

This clonotype was seen repeatedly, ten times or more. The chain has TRBV6-1 and TRBJ2-1; a weak D match, TRBD1 (6 bases). The V end lost 6 bases, the J end lost 3 bases, and 12 bases lay between the germline ends. The CDR3 runs 14 residues. Germline CDR1 MNHNS, CDR2 SASEGT. The CDR3 spells CASSEQGFYNEQFF. The CDR3 DNA follows: TGTGCCAGCAGCGAACAGGGATTCTACAATGAGCAGTTCTTC.

As regards this clonotype: The conserved phenylalanine or tryptophan normally closing the CDR3 is absent here, so this likely arose from a read error. The V call is TRBV24-1, the J call TRBJ2-5; 9 nucleotides line up with TRBD1. The CDR3 is 17 residues long. V shed 5 bases, J shed 1 base, and the junction held 10 bases outside the gene matches. Germline-derived CDR1 and CDR2 are KGHDR and SFDVKD. The DNA of the CDR3 is TGTGCCACCAGTGGCAGACAGGGGGTCACCCTCCAAGAGACCCAGTACCTC. Translation gives CATSGRQGVTLQETQYL.

About this clonotype itself: A read error may explain this, as a much larger clone is one base away. The chain recombines TRBV28 with TRBJ1-3; the D gene is possibly TRBD1 (6 bases). Germline V gene data show CDR1 as MDHEN and CDR2 as SYDVKM. This CDR3 comprises 12 residues. CDR3 sequence reads: CASGTSLNTTYF. The CDR3 bases are TGTGCCAGTGGGACATCTCTAAACACCACATATTTT.

This clonotype was recorded many times. V is TRBV20-1 and J is TRBJ2-1; tentative D call: TRBD1 (5 bases). The ends were cut back, 0 bases at V and 7 bases at J, with 13 bases in the middle. The germline CDR1 and CDR2 sequences are DFQATT and SNEGSKA (reference sequence). This CDR3 spans 14 amino acids. CDR3 DNA: TGCAGTGCTAGAGATGGGGCCTCCCCGAATGAGCAGTTCTTC. Its translation is CSARDGASPNEQFF.

This sequence joins TRBV11-2 and TRBJ2-1; TRBD2 matches at 7 bases. The V segment lost 5 bases and the J segment 9 bases; nucleotides outside the gene matches: 7. This CDR3 has 13 amino acids. Germline V gene lookup returns CDR1 SGHAT and CDR2 FQNNGV. DNA of the CDR3: TGTGCCAGCAGCGAGAGGTTAGCGGGTGAGCAGTTCTTC. Protein product: CASSERLAGEQFF.

V gene TRBV10-2 combines with J gene TRBJ2-7, with D tentatively TRBD1 (6 bases). Trimming took 6 bases from V and 3 from J, leaving 18 bases between them. CDR1 is WSHSY, CDR2 SAAADI, per germline. The CDR3 has 15 residues. CDR3 sequence: CASRTGTPGLYEQYF. The CDR3 DNA sequence: TGCGCCAGCAGGACCGGGACACCCGGGCTCTACGAGCAGTACTTC.

This clonotype was detected many times. V usage is TRBV9 and J usage is TRBJ2-1, with D unresolved. The length of the CDR3 is 15 residues. V dropped 0 bases and J dropped 6 bases, with 13 bases sitting between them. The germline V gene has CDR1 SGDLS and CDR2 YYNGEE. The chain's CDR3 is CASSVDGGPANEQFF. The CDR3 coding sequence is TGTGCCAGCAGCGTAGACGGTGGGCCGGCCAATGAGCAGTTCTTC.

The chain carries TRBV2 and TRBJ2-3; D gene unclear. The germline gives CDR1 SNHLY, CDR2 FYNNEI. Trimming left V 7 bases short and J 6 bases short, with 11 bases between. The CDR3 has 12 residues. The CDR3 protein is CASKTPADTQYF. The CDR3 DNA sequence: TGTGCCAGCAAGACCCCAGCCGATACGCAGTATTTT. Full variable domain (remainder filled in from reference TRBV2 and TRBJ2-3): EPEVTQTPSHQVTQMGQEVILRCVPISNHLYFYWYRQILGQKVEFLVSFYNNEISEKSEIFDDQFSVERPDGSNFTLKIRSTKLEDSAMYFCASKTPADTQYFGPGTRLTVL.

This clonotype was seen many times. The chain is built from TRBV29-1 and TRBJ1-2; 9 bases are a match to TRBD1. V shed 2 bases and J 6 bases; nucleotides not matched to a gene: 7. The CDR3 runs 14 residues. In germline, CDR1 is SQVTM, CDR2 ANQGSEA. The CDR3 here is CSVERDRETNGYTF. The DNA for the CDR3 is TGCAGCGTTGAAAGGGACAGGGAGACAAATGGCTACACCTTC.

Of note for this clonotype: This clone may be a read error of a much larger clone one base away. The V call is TRBV11-1, the J call TRBJ1-1, with D possibly being TRBD1 (6 bases). Trimming stripped 5 bases from V and 4 bases from J, with 20 bases between. The CDR3 length is 16 residues. Germline-derived CDR1 and CDR2 are SGHAT and FQDESV (reference sequence). Written as DNA, the CDR3 is TGTGCCAGCAGCGAGGTGGCAGGGACAAGGGGCACTGAAGCTTTCTTT. Translating gives CASSEVAGTRGTEAFF.

A remark on this clonotype: Mismatch with germline at one junction end may stem from a read error. The chain is built from TRBV29-1 and TRBJ1-1; D unresolved. Germline loops: CDR1 SQVTM, CDR2 ANQGSEA. The CDR3 spans 12 residues. The CDR3 loop is CSVGWEATVAFF. Written as DNA, the CDR3 is TGCAGCGTTGGGTGGGAGGCGACTGTAGCTTTCTTT. The variable domain in full, completed from reference TRBV29-1 and TRBJ1-1, reads SAVISQKPSRDICQRGTSLTIQCQVDSQVTMMFWYRQQPGQSLTLIATANQGSEATYESGFVIDKFPISRPNLTFSTLTVSNMSPEDSSIYLCSVGWEATVAFFGQGTRLTVV.